The rows below give T cell receptor beta chains drawn from one sample of a study of blood T cell repertoires in COVID-19. Assay used: immunoSEQ multiplex PCR; TCRdb lists only in-frame clones, some missing. The sample carries 210,000 or so clones, 65% to 90% recorded once. The sequenced sample consisted of peripheral blood. These receptors originate from a man between 50 and 59 years old with COVID-19, enrolled during active disease. Both conserved end residues are part of each CDR3. A D gene is named only where the DNA matches it firmly. Expanded clones are given a class, and other clones once, few, many or no size at all.

>TRBJ1-2|-|TRBV18|-
CASSPVTRPHYGYTF
TGTGCCAGCTCACCTGTGACAAGGCCCCACTATGGCTACACCTTC
>TRBJ2-5|-|TRBV11-2|few
CASSLELALRRSQYF
TGTGCCAGCAGCTTAGAATTGGCACTCCGGAGGTCCCAGTACTTC
>TRBJ2-7|-|TRBV9|-
CASSVEWQGYEQYF
TGTGCCAGCAGCGTAGAGTGGCAGGGCTACGAGCAGTACTTC
>TRBJ2-3|TRBD2|TRBV20-1|-
CSASTGGPSGTDTQYF
TGCAGTGCTAGTACGGGGGGGCCGTCTGGCACAGATACGCAGTATTTT
>TRBJ2-7|-|TRBV4-1|-
CASSQDGGSYEQYF
TGCGCCAGCAGCCAAGATGGGGGCAGCTACGAGCAGTACTTC
>TRBJ2-1|-|TRBV27|-
CASTWGGSKGEQFF
TGTGCCAGCACTTGGGGGGGCTCGAAGGGTGAGCAGTTCTTC
>TRBJ1-5|-|TRBV11-2|-
CASSLGDGNQPQHF
TGTGCCAGCAGCTTGGGAGATGGCAATCAGCCCCAGCATTTT
>TRBJ1-1|-|TRBV7-7|-
CASSLDRNTEAFF
TGTGCTAGCAGCCTGGACAGGAACACTGAAGCTTTCTTT
>TRBJ1-2|TRBD1|TRBV27|-
CASSFRDRAGGYTF
TGTGCCAGCAGTTTCCGGGACAGGGCCGGCGGCTACACCTTC
>TRBJ2-1|-|TRBV10-3|-
CAISQGFDNEQFF
TGTGCCATCAGTCAGGGGTTCGACAATGAGCAGTTCTTC
>TRBJ1-6|TRBD1|TRBV30|-
CAWTGQGNSPLHF
TGTGCCTGGACAGGACAGGGTAATTCACCCCTCCACTTT
>TRBJ2-3|TRBD1|TRBV7-9|-
CASSTGTDTDTQYF
TGTGCCAGCAGTACCGGGACAGACACAGATACGCAGTATTTT
>TRBJ2-3|TRBD2|TRBV29-1|once
CSVRGDTDTQYF
TGCAGCGTCCGGGGGGACACAGATACGCAGTATTTT
>TRBJ2-3|TRBD2|TRBV7-3|-
CASSQWGLIDADTQYF
TGTGCCAGCAGCCAATGGGGACTAATTGACGCAGATACGCAGTATTTT
>TRBJ2-3|TRBD1|TRBV5-1|-
CASSLVGTGEDTQYF
TGCGCCAGCAGCTTGGTGGGGACAGGGGAAGATACGCAGTATTTT
>TRBJ1-1|-|TRBV6-5|-
CASSYGTGLTEAFF
TGTGCCAGCAGTTACGGAACAGGGCTCACTGAAGCTTTCTTT
>TRBJ1-1|TRBD1|TRBV10-3|many
CAISAPRRPGGNTEAFF
TGTGCCATCAGTGCCCCGCGGCGACCAGGGGGGAACACTGAAGCTTTCTTT
>TRBJ2-3|-|TRBV5-5|-
CASSLGGGTTDTQYF
TGTGCCAGCAGCTTGGGGGGCGGGACCACAGATACGCAGTATTTT
>TRBJ2-5|-|TRBV5-1|-
CASSLGTIQETQYF
TGCGCCAGCAGCCTTGGGACAATCCAAGAGACCCAGTACTTC
>TRBJ2-5|TRBD1|TRBV5-1|-
CASSLGGTGLETQYF
TGCGCCAGCAGCTTGGGAGGGACAGGGCTCGAGACCCAGTACTTC
>TRBJ1-2|-|TRBV7-3|-
CASSPGLPSDGYTF
TGTGCCAGCAGCCCCGGTCTGCCTAGCGATGGCTACACCTTC
>TRBJ2-7|TRBD1|TRBV19|few
CASSIGTGPYEQYF
TGTGCCAGTAGTATAGGGACAGGCCCCTACGAGCAGTACTTC
>TRBJ2-2|-|TRBV30|-
CAWSVRRGAVTGELFF
TGTGCCTGGAGTGTACGAAGGGGCGCGGTCACCGGGGAGCTGTTTTTT
>TRBJ1-3|TRBD1|TRBV5-6|-
CASSRLTDREEYF
TGTGCCAGCAGCCGACTTACCGACAGGGAGGAATATTTT
>TRBJ1-2|-|TRBV4-2|once
CASSQEGQGNGYTF
TGTGCCAGCAGCCAAGAAGGCCAGGGAAATGGCTACACCTTC
>TRBJ2-4|TRBD1|TRBV5-1|-
CASSRQGAGNIQYF
TGCGCCAGCAGCAGACAGGGGGCGGGAAACATTCAGTACTTC
>TRBJ2-5|TRBD1|TRBV7-9|few
CASSLGDRGYQETQYF
TGTGCCAGCAGCTTAGGGGACAGGGGATACCAAGAGACCCAGTACTTC
>TRBJ1-5|-|TRBV6-5|-
CASTVRTGGNQPQHF
TGTGCCAGCACCGTCCGAACAGGAGGGAATCAGCCCCAGCATTTT
>TRBJ1-2|-|TRBV30|-
CAWSFGAWNGYTF
TGTGCCTGGAGTTTTGGGGCGTGGAATGGCTACACCTTC
>TRBJ2-1|TRBD1|TRBV13|-
CASSGDSSYNEQFF
TGTGCCAGCAGCGGGGACAGCTCCTACAATGAGCAGTTCTTC
>TRBJ2-1|TRBD1|TRBV19|-
CASMIWAGGTGDNEQFF
TGTGCCAGTATGATTTGGGCAGGGGGCACAGGGGACAATGAGCAGTTCTTC
>TRBJ1-5|TRBD1|TRBV2|-
CASSEADRGQPQHF
TGTGCCAGCAGTGAAGCCGACAGGGGCCAGCCCCAGCATTTT
>TRBJ2-5|-|TRBV5-1|-
CASTIEGDTQETQYF
TGCGCCAGCACCATCGAGGGGGACACTCAAGAGACCCAGTACTTC
>TRBJ2-7|-|TRBV20-1|-
CSAVDGDRYF
TGCAGTGCCGTGGACGGGGATAGGTACTTC
>TRBJ2-3|-|TRBV21-1|-
CASSKIGQGGTDTQYF
TGTGCCAGCAGCAAAATAGGGCAGGGGGGAACAGATACGCAGTATTTT
>TRBJ2-5|TRBD1|TRBV6-5|-
CASSLQGAGKETQYF
TGTGCCAGCAGCCTACAGGGGGCAGGCAAGGAGACCCAGTACTTC
>TRBJ2-2|TRBD2|TRBV5-1|-
CASHQGGGGTGELFF
TGCGCCAGCCATCAGGGCGGGGGAGGCACCGGGGAGCTGTTTTTT